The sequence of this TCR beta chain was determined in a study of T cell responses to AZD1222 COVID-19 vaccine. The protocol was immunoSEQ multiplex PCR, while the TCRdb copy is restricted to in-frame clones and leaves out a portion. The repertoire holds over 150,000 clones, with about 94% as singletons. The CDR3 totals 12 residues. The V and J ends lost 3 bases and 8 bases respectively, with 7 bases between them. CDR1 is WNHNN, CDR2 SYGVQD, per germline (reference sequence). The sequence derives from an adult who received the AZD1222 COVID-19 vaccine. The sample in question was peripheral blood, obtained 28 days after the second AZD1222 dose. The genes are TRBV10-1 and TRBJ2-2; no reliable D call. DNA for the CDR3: TGCGCCAGCAGTGACCCCGTTGGGGAGCTGTTTTTT. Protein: CASSDPVGELFF.